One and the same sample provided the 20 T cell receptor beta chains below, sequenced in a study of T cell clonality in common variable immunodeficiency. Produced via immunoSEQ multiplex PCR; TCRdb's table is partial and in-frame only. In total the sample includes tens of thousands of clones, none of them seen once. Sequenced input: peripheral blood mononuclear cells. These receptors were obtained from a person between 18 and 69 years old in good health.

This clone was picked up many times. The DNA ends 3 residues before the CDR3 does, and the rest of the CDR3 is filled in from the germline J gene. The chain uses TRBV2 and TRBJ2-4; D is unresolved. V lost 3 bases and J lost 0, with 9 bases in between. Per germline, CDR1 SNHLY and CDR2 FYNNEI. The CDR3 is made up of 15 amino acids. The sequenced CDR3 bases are TGTGCCAGCAGTGACAACTATATAGCCAAAAACATT. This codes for CASSDNYIAKNI. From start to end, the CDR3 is CASSDNYIAKNIQYF.

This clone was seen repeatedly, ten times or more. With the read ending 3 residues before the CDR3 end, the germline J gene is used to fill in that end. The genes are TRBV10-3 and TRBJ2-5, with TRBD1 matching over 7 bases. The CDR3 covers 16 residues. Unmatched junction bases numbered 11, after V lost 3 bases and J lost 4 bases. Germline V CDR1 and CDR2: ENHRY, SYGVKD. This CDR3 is CAISDLGGGSGETQYF. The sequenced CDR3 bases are TGTGCCATCAGTGATTTAGGGGGCGGGTCTGGAGAGACC.

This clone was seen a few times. CDR3 bases read: TGTGCCAGCAGCTTAACCCCCTGGACTAGCGGGGGGCAAGAGACG. Translation: CASSLTPWTSGGQET. The complete CDR3 protein is CASSLTPWTSGGQETQYF. The chain employs TRBV7-3 and TRBJ2-3; 14 bases fit TRBD2. The CDR3 end is not reached by the read, which stops 3 residues before it; the germline J gene fills it in. The CDR3 is made up of 18 amino acids. Germline loops: CDR1 SGHTA, CDR2 FQGTGA.

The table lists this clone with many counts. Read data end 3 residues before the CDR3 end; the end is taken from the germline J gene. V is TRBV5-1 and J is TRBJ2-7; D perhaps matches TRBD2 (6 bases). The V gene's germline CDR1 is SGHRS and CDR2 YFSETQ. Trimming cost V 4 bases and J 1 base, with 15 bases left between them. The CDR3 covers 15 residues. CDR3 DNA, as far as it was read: TGCGCCAGCAGCCAGGAGGGCCGCTCTTCCTACGAG. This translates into CASSQEGRSSYE. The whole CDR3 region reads CASSQEGRSSYEQYF.

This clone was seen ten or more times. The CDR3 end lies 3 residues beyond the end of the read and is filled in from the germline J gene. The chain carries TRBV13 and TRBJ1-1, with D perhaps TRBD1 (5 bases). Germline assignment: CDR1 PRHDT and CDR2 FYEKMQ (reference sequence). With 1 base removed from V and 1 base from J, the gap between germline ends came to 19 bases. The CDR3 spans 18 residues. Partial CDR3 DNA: TGTGCCAGCAGCTTAGCCCATTCGGGGGGTTTGGGGAACACTGAA. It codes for CASSLAHSGGLGNTE. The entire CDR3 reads CASSLAHSGGLGNTEAFF.

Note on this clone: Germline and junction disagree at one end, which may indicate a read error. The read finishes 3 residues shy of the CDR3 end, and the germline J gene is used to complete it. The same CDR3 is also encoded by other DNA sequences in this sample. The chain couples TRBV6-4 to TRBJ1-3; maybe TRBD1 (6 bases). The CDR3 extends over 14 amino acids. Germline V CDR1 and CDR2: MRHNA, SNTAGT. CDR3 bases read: TGTGCCAGCAGTGATCCGGACAGTGGAAACACG. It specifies CASSDPDSGNT. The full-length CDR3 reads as CASSDPDSGNTIYF.

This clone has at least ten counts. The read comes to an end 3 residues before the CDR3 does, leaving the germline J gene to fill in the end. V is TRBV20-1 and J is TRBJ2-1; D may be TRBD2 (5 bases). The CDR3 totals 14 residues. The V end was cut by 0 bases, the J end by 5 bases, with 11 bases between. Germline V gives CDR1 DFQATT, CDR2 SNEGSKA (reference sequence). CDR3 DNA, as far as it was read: TGCAGTGCTAGAGATGGGCGGGCCCACAATGAG. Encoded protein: CSARDGRAHNE. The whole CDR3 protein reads CSARDGRAHNEQFF.

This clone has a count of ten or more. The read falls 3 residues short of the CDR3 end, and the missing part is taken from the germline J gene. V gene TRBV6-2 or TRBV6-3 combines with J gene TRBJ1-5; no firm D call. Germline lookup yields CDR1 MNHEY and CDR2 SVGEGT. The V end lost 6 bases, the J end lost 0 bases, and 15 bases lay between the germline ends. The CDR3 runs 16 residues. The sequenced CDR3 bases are TGTGCCAGCAGGAGGTGGGCCTCAGTTAGCAATCAGCCC. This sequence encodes CASRRWASVSNQP. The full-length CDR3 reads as CASRRWASVSNQPQHF.

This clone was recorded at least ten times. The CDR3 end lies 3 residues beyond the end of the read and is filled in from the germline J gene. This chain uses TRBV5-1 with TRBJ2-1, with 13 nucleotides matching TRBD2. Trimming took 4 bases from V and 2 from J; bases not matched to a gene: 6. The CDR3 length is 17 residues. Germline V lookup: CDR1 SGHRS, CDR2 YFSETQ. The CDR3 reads CASSPGLAGVPYNEQFF. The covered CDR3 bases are TGCGCCAGCAGCCCAGGACTAGCGGGAGTTCCCTACAATGAG.

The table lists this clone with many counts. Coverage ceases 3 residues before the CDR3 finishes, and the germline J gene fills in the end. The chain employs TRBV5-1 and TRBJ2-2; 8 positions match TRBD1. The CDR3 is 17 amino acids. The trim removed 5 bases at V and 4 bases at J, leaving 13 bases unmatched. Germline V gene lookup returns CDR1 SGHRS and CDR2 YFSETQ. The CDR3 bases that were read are TGCGCCAGCAGGAGTCCTGGACAGGGCCCGAGCACCGGGGAG. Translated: CASRSPGQGPSTGE. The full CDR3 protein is CASRSPGQGPSTGELFF.

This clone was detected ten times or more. CDR3: CASSPGRGNQPQHF. The part of the CDR3 DNA that was read is TGTGCCAGCAGCCCCGGGCGGGGGAATCAGCCC. The V call is TRBV7-2, the J call TRBJ1-5; D is possibly TRBD1 (5 bases). The DNA ends 3 residues before the CDR3 does, and the rest of the CDR3 is filled in from the germline J gene. The CDR3 is 14 amino acids. Looked up from germline, CDR1 is SGHTA and CDR2 is FQGNSA. The V end lost 5 bases, the J end lost 4 bases, and 12 bases lay between the germline ends. The full variable domain, rest sourced from reference TRBV7-2 and TRBJ1-5, is GAGVSQSPSNKVTEKGKDVELRCDPISGHTALYWYRQSLGQGLEFLIYFQGNSAPDKSGLPSDRFSAERTGGSVSTLTIQRTQQEDSAVYLCASSPGRGNQPQHFGDGTRLSIL.

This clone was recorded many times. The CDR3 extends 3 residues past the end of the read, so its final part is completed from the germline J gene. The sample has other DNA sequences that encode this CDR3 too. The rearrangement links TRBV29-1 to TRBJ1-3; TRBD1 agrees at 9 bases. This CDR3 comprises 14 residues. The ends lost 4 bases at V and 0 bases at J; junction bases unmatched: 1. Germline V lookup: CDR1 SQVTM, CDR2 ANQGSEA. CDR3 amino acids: CSVGGQGSGNTIYF. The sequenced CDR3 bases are TGCAGCGTTGGGGGACAGGGCTCTGGAAACACC.

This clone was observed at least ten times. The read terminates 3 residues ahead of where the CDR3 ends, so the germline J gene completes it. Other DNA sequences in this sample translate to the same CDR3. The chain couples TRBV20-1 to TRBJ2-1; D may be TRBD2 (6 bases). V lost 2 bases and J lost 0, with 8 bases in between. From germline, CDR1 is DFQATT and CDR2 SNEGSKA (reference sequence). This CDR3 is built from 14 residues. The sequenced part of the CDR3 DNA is TGCAGTGCTAGACGGGGGAGCTCCTACAATGAG. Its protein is CSARRGSSYNE. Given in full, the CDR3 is CSARRGSSYNEQFF.

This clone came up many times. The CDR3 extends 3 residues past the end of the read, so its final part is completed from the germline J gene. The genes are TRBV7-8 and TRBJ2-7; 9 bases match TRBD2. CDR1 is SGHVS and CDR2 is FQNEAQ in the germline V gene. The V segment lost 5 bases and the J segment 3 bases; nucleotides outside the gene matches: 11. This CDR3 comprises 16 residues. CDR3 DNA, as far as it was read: TGTGCCAGCAGCGCCCTTTGGGCGGGAGGGAGCTACGAG. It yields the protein CASSALWAGGSYE. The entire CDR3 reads CASSALWAGGSYEQYF.

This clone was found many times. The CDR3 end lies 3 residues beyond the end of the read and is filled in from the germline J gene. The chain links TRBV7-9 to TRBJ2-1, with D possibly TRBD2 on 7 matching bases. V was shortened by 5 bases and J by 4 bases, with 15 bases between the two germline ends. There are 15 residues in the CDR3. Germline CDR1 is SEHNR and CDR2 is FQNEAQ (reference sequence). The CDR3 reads CASSQGGVGYNEQFF. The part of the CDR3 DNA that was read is TGTGCCAGCAGCCAAGGGGGGGTGGGTTACAATGAG.

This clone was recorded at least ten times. The sequenced CDR3 bases are TGCAGTGCGGGGGGTTCGTACAATGAG. As protein: CSAGGSYNE. Given in full, the CDR3 is CSAGGSYNEQFF. V usage is TRBV20-1 and J usage is TRBJ2-1; D is possibly TRBD2 (6 bases). From the germline J gene comes the end of the CDR3, since the read stops 3 residues before it. The CDR3 covers 12 residues. Germline V lookup: CDR1 DFQATT, CDR2 SNEGSKA (reference sequence). Trimming pared 6 bases from V and 4 bases from J, leaving 10 bases between.

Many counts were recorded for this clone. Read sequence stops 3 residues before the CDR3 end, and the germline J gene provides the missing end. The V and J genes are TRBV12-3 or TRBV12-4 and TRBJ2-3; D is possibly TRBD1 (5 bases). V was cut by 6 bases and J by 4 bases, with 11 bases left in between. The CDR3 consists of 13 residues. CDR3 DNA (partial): TGTGCCAGCAGCCTCTGGGGCCCAGATACG. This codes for CASSLWGPDT. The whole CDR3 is CASSLWGPDTQYF.

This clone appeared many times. This CDR3 is CASSEGPILQGARYGYTF. The DNA read from the CDR3 is TGTGCCAGCAGTGAGGGGCCAATTTTACAGGGAGCCCGCTATGGC. The genes are TRBV2 and TRBJ1-2, with D possibly matching TRBD1 (6 bases). The read ends 3 residues early relative to the CDR3; the germline J gene fills the gap. V gave up 3 bases and J gave up 4 bases, with 24 bases separating them. Germline V CDR1 and CDR2: SNHLY, FYNNEI. The CDR3 runs to 18 residues.

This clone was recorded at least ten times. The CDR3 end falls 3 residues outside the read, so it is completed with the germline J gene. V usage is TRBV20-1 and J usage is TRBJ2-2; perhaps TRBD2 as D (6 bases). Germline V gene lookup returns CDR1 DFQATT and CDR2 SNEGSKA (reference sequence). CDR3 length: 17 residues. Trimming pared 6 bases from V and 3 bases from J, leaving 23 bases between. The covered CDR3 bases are TGCAGTGCGAGTCAAGGAATCCTCTCGGGGGACACCGGGGAG. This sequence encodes CSASQGILSGDTGE. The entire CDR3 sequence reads CSASQGILSGDTGELFF.

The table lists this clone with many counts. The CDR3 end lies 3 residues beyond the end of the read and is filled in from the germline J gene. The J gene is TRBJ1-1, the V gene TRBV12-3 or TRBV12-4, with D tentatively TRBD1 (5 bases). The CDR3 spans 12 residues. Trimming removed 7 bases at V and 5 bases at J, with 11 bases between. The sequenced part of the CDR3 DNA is TGTGCCAGCACCTGGGGGGGAACTGAA. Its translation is CASTWGGTE. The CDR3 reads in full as CASTWGGTEAFF.